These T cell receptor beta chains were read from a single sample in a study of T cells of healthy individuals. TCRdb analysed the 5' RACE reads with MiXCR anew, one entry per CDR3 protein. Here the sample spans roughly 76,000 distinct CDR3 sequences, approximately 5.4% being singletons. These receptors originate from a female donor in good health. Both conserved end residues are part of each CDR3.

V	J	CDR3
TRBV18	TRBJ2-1	CASSPASGRLNEQFF
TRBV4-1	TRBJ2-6	CASSQVTAPGANVLTF
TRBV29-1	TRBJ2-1	CSGRLSYNEQFF
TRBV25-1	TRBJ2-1	CASSDESGSYNGQFF
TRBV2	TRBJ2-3	CASSVPRTSGIRADTQYF
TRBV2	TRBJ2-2	CASTITGSRFRGELFF
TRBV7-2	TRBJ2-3	CASSLGASDTQYF
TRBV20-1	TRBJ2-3	CSARQTASSTDTQYF
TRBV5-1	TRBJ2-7	CASSASGPYEQYF
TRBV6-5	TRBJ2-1	CASNGAGAHSYNEQFF
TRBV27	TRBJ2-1	CASGLAVNEQFF
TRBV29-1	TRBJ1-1	CSVAGALQGTEAFF
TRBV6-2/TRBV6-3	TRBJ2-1	CASRLRLGLQGARGNEQFF
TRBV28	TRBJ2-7	CASSSLRAPAVYEQYF
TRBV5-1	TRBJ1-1	CASRGWDTEAFF
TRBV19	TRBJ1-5	CASSGTGTLYSNQPQHF
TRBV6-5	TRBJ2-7	CASSYSGLAGNEQYF
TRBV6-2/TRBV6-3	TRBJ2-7	CASSRETSGDEQYF
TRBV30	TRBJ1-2	CAWTATAGGGYTF
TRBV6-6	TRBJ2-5	CASTLLLGQETQYF
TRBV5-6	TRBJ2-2	CASSLGQGAHTGELFF
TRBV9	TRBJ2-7	CASSATGGTYEQYF
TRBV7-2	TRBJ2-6	CANTRAGANVLTF
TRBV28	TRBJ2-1	CASRNGASSYNEQFF
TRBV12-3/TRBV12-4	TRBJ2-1	CASNIRGSINEQFF
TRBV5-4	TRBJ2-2	CASSLELAGEGELFF
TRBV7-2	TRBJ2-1	CASSLRSRGNEQFF
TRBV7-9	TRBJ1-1	CASSPGQGASYTEAFF
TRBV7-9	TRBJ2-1	CASSRLGQQYNEQFF
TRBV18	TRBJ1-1	CASSPGHTNTEAFF
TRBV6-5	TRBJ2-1	CASSLGAGNEQFF
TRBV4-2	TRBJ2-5	CASSQVTGRAGETQYF
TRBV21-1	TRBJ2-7	CASSNMRGEYF
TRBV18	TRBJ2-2	CASSPRQGDTGELFF
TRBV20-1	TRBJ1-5	CSASPGHQPQHF
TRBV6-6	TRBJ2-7	CASIGLAVGSYEQYF
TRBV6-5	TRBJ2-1	CASSVAPGTGGLEQFF
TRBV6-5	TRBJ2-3	CASRASGGSDTQYF
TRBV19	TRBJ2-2	CASKKRDRATGELFF
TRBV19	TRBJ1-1	CASSLGGAGRGMNTEAFF
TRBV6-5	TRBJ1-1	CASSPDIGAAFF
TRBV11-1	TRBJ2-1	CASSPLRTSGSPEEQFF
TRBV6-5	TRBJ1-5	CASSLGQFNQPQHF
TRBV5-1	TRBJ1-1	CASSSSGVMNTEAFF
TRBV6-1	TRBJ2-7	CASKEVGAGESYEQYF
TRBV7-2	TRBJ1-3	CASSLAWTGGLVSSGNTIYF
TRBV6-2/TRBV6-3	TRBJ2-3	CASSYHLGGPTDTQYF
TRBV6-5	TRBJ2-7	CASSARTGVAEQYF
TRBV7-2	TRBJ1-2	CASSSLGQGNGYTF
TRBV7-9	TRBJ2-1	CASSPLGAGYNVGEQFF
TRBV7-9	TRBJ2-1	CASSSRQGASSGEQFF
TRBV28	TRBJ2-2	CASNTGWTGELFF
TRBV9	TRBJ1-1	CASSVDGLAEAFF
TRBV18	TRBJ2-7	CASSPGLGNEQYF
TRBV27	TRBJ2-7	CASSSTGTPSDEQYF
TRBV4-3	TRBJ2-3	CASSQDRTGGGKDTQYF
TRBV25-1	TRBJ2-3	CASSELLQIDTQYF